The present TCR beta chain was sequenced within a study of identical twins. In TCRdb, the 5' RACE reads were re-called with MiXCR into one record per CDR3 protein. Here the sample spans around 570,000 distinct CDR3 sequences, nearly 10% being singletons. The V end lost 1 base, the J end lost 1 base, and 14 bases lay between the germline ends. Germline assignment: CDR1 SEHNR and CDR2 FQNEAQ (reference sequence). The CDR3 consists of 17 residues. These records were also assigned to another study, of yellow fever vaccine responses in identical twins.

This clonotype was obtained from a woman younger than 35 in good health. Sequencing used PBMCs. The chain carries TRBV7-9 and TRBJ2-4; D is undetermined. The CDR3 spells CASSLESNLGAKNIQYF. DNA for the CDR3: TGTGCCAGCAGCTTAGAATCCAACTTGGGGGCCAAAAACATTCAGTACTTC.